This TCR beta chain comes out of a study of identical twins. A universal primer site came from template switching; cDNA carried unique molecular identifiers. TCRdb ran MiXCR on the 5' RACE reads and lists one entry per CDR3 protein. The data hold 200,000 to 250,000 distinct CDR3 sequences, with 7% observed a single time. CDR1 and CDR2 (germline): SNHLY, FYNNEI. V was cut by 6 bases and J by 0 bases, with 5 bases left in between. This CDR3 spans 12 amino acids. The sample was also linked to a second study, of yellow fever vaccine responses in identical twins. That publication notes: It has been reported that, in twins, the vaccine T cell response seemed partly convergent and partly personalized.

Sequenced: memory (CD45RO+) T cells sorted from blood. This sequence was found in a woman aged 18-30 years in good health. The V call is TRBV2, the J call TRBJ1-1, with TRBD1 as a possible D gene (5 bases). The CDR3 DNA is TGTGCCAGCAGGGGGCTGAACACTGAAGCTTTCTTT. This translates into CASRGLNTEAFF.